The source of this T cell receptor beta chain is a study of blood T cell repertoires in COVID-19. The CDR3 runs to 14 residues. The germline CDR1 and CDR2 sequences are LNHDA and SQIVND (reference sequence). J was trimmed by 10 bases and V by 3 bases; bases with no gene match: 6. Only in-frame clones appear in the TCRdb table, and some are missing; sequencing was by immunoSEQ multiplex PCR. The data hold roughly 250,000 clones, with approximately 91% observed a single time. Sequencing was done on a sample of peripheral blood. This TCR was sampled from a young woman with acute or convalescent COVID-19. The rearrangement uses TRBV19 and TRBJ1-4, with TRBD1 matching over 9 bases. In DNA, the CDR3 is TGTGCCAGTAGTATCGGGACAGGGATTAGAAAACTGTTTTTT. As protein: CASSIGTGIRKLFF.